This TCR beta chain was obtained from a study of blood T cells in healthy people across ages. Study-level findings and limits: Greater diversity and more naive CD4+ cells were seen in long-lived donors than in aged donors.

This clonotype has just a few counts. As yet, its antigen is unknown. Then a second PCR, running roughly 7 to 11 cycles, was carried out with a sample-barcoded 5' primer and a J-beta primer mix. TCRdb itself ran the 5' RACE reads through MiXCR, one entry per CDR3 protein. The sample includes roughly 1,800,000 distinct CDR3 sequences, roughly 52% of them seen just once. The CDR3 has 18 residues. V shed 1 base and J 0 bases; nucleotides not matched to a gene: 7. The V gene's germline CDR1 is SGHTA and CDR2 FQGNSA. In terms of origin and age, donors were healthy Caucasian individuals from Russia aged 6 to 90.

The gene calls are TRBV7-2 and TRBJ2-1, with 9 bases aligning to TRBD2. Sequencing used blood. This clonotype originated in a woman in her 40s in good health. CDR3 DNA sequence: TGTGCCAGCAGCTTAGAGGCGGGGGGGCCTGGCTCCTACAATGAGCAGTTCTTC. Translated: CASSLEAGGPGSYNEQFF.